Shown below are 18 T cell receptor beta chains from a single sample sequenced in a study of CD8+CD57+ T cells in acquired aplastic anemia. Whoever was chosen for sequencing had shown CD8+CD57+ cell expansion by flow cytometry. TCR beta VDJ and CDR3 profiles were obtained from a genomic DNA template. TCRdb fed the reads into MiXCR, producing one record per CDR3 protein. This table has around 290,000 distinct CDR3 sequences, 45% to 65% appearing once. The sample was sorted CD4+, CD8+, or CD8+CD57+ T cells (not recorded which) from PBMCs. These receptors originate from a human donor with aplastic anemia.

The V call is TRBV24-1, the J call TRBJ1-5, with 8 positions matching TRBD1. J was trimmed by 6 bases and V by 1 base; bases with no gene match: 4. This CDR3 is 15 amino acids long. Germline V gene sequence: CDR1 KGHDR, CDR2 SFDVKD. The CDR3 DNA reads TGTGCCACCAGTGATTTAAAGGGGACAGGTCAGCCCCAGCATTTT. Its protein product is CATSDLKGTGQPQHF.

The chain carries TRBV10-3 and TRBJ2-3, with D unclear. CDR1 and CDR2 (germline): ENHRY, SYGVKD. V lost 4 bases and J lost 6, with 8 bases in between. The CDR3 contains 12 residues. This chain's CDR3 is CAISVSLDTQYF. The CDR3 DNA follows: TGTGCCATCAGTGTGAGTTTGGATACGCAGTATTTT.

J is TRBJ1-5 and V is TRBV2; D perhaps matches TRBD1 (5 bases). The germline CDR1 and CDR2 sequences are SNHLY and FYNNEI. The CDR3 spans 13 residues. The CDR3 bases are TGTGCAGGCAGCCGGGTGGAGGGGCAGCCCCAGCATTTT. Protein sequence: CAGSRVEGQPQHF.

This clonotype was detected many times. This chain joins TRBV12-3 or TRBV12-4 and TRBJ1-1; TRBD1 matches 9 bases. There are 13 residues in the CDR3. The V segment lost 6 bases and the J segment 11 bases; nucleotides outside the gene matches: 10. The chain's CDR3 is CASSVYGQGFAFF. DNA of the CDR3: TGTGCCAGCAGCGTCTACGGACAGGGGTTTGCTTTCTTT.

Comment on this clonotype: An end of the junction differs from the germline gene, which may be a read error. CDR3: CSVGRGGNTGEPFF. CDR3 DNA: TGCAGCGTAGGACGAGGCGGAAACACCGGGGAGCCGTTTTTT. The chain has TRBV29-1 and TRBJ2-2; the D gene is possibly TRBD2 (5 bases). The germline V gene encodes CDR1 SQVTM and CDR2 ANQGSEA. This CDR3 spans 14 amino acids.

The chain carries TRBV7-9 and TRBJ1-2; D gene uncertain. Germline-derived CDR1 and CDR2 are SEHNR and FQNEAQ (reference sequence). The germline V and J ends were trimmed by 5 bases and 4 bases, with 23 bases remaining between them. The CDR3 spans 17 residues. The CDR3 loop reads CASSPRWVNFGVYGYTF. The CDR3 nucleotides are TGTGCCAGCAGCCCACGATGGGTTAACTTCGGAGTCTATGGCTACACCTTC.

The V gene is TRBV19, the J gene TRBJ1-2, with a weak D call TRBD1 (5 bases). In germline, CDR1 is LNHDA, CDR2 SQIVND (reference sequence). V was clipped by 7 bases and J by 4 bases, with 16 bases between them. This CDR3 comprises 14 residues. CDR3 loop: CASKLRARAYGYTF. In DNA form, the CDR3 reads TGTGCCAGTAAACTCCGGGCCAGGGCCTATGGCTACACCTTC.

The J gene is TRBJ1-6, the V gene TRBV9; a weak D match, TRBD1 (6 bases). This CDR3 comprises 14 residues. The germline CDR1 and CDR2 sequences are SGDLS and YYNGEE. Trimming took off 3 bases at V and 7 bases at J, with 11 bases between the two ends. The CDR3 reads CASSARTDNSPLHF. The CDR3 DNA sequence: TGTGCCAGCAGCGCACGGACAGACAATTCACCCCTCCACTTT.

The genes are TRBV6-2 or TRBV6-3 and TRBJ2-5, with a weak D call TRBD1 (5 bases). The CDR3 sequence is 17 residues long. V lost 3 bases and J lost 0, with 17 bases in between. Germline loops: CDR1 MNHEY, CDR2 SVGEGT. CDR3 region: CASSYVPSDSHQETQYF. For the CDR3, the DNA is TGTGCCAGCAGTTATGTCCCCTCCGACAGCCACCAAGAGACCCAGTACTTC.

This clonotype was recorded many times. The CDR3 spells CSASRGGGGVYNEQFF. In nucleotides, the CDR3 is TGCAGTGCTAGCAGGGGGGGGGGAGGGGTCTACAATGAGCAGTTCTTC. J is TRBJ2-1 and V is TRBV20-1; D may match TRBD1 or TRBD2 (7 bases each). The germline gives CDR1 DFQATT, CDR2 SNEGSKA (reference sequence). The CDR3 consists of 16 residues. Trimming removed 3 bases at V and 3 bases at J, with 18 bases between.

This clonotype was seen ten or more times. The rearrangement uses TRBV9 and TRBJ2-1, with 10 bases identical to TRBD2. Trimming took 4 bases from V and 4 from J; bases not matched to a gene: 5. This CDR3 region has 15 residues. From germline, CDR1 is SGDLS and CDR2 YYNGEE. CDR3 nucleotide sequence: TGTGCCAGCAGCCCTCGACTAGCGGGTTACAATGAGCAGTTCTTC. It specifies CASSPRLAGYNEQFF. The full variable domain, with the rest looked up from reference TRBV9 and TRBJ2-1, is DSGVTQTPKHLITATGQRVTLRCSPRSGDLSVYWYQQSLDQGLQFLIQYYNGEERAKGNILERFSAQQFPDLHSELNLSSLELGDSALYFCASSPRLAGYNEQFFGPGTRLTVL.

The genes are TRBV5-1 and TRBJ2-5; D is unresolved. CDR1 is SGHRS, CDR2 YFSETQ, per germline. This CDR3 comprises 14 residues. V lost 0 bases and J lost 9, with 15 bases in between. For the CDR3, the DNA is TGCGCCAGCAGCTTGGACGGTAGCAATCAGCCCCAGTACTTC. This gives the protein CASSLDGSNQPQYF.

The V gene is TRBV6-6, the J gene TRBJ2-7, with 11 bases matching TRBD2. V shed 0 bases and J 6 bases; nucleotides not matched to a gene: 4. The CDR3 runs to 15 residues. Germline V gives CDR1 MNHNY, CDR2 SVGAGI (reference sequence). The CDR3 loop is CASSYSSLAGGEQYF. The CDR3, as DNA: TGTGCCAGCAGTTACTCGTCCCTAGCGGGAGGCGAGCAGTACTTC.

The chain recombines TRBV2 with TRBJ2-7; the D is unclear. Trimming removed 3 bases from V and 6 bases from J, with 12 bases in between. This CDR3 comprises 13 residues. Germline values: CDR1 SNHLY, CDR2 FYNNEI. This CDR3 is CASSDSAESEQYF. CDR3 sequence (DNA): TGTGCCAGCAGTGACTCCGCCGAAAGCGAGCAGTACTTC.

This sequence joins TRBV7-3 and TRBJ2-3, with 8 bases aligning to TRBD2. Looked up from germline, CDR1 is SGHTA and CDR2 is FQGTGA. V was clipped by 1 base and J by 5 bases; unmatched bases: 5. The CDR3 covers 15 residues. The CDR3 sequence: CASSLNGGAGDTQYF. The CDR3 DNA is TGTGCCAGCAGCTTAAACGGGGGGGCAGGAGATACGCAGTATTTT.

J is TRBJ1-3 and V is TRBV10-3; D uncertain. CDR3 length: 18 amino acids. Germline CDR1 is ENHRY and CDR2 is SYGVKD. V lost 4 bases and J 2 bases, leaving 21 bases between the germline ends. CDR3 sequence: CAISVVKSTGGAGNTIYF. In nucleotides, the CDR3 is TGTGCCATCAGTGTGGTTAAGTCCACCGGAGGTGCTGGAAACACCATATATTTT.

Comment on this clonotype: One junction end disagrees with the germline gene, perhaps due to a read error. V gene TRBV19 combines with J gene TRBJ2-3, with a possible D match to TRBD2 (5 bases). The CDR3 is 17 residues long. CDR1 LNHDA and CDR2 SQIVND come from the germline V gene (reference sequence). The CDR3 sequence: CASVASSGVPHWDTQYF. CDR3 coding DNA: TGTGCCAGTGTAGCTTCGAGCGGAGTCCCGCATTGGGATACGCAGTACTTT.

This clonotype has a count of ten or more. The chain is built from TRBV6-4 and TRBJ2-7; 7 bases agree with TRBD1. CDR1 MRHNA and CDR2 SNTAGT come from the germline V gene. The junction had 5 bases not matched to a gene; V was cut back by 3 bases and J by 3 bases. This CDR3 region has 14 residues. The chain's CDR3 is CASSEAGTVYEQYF. The CDR3 bases are TGTGCCAGCAGTGAAGCCGGGACAGTCTACGAGCAGTACTTC.